These 25 T cell receptor beta chains originate from one sample sequenced in a study of blood T cells in healthy people across ages (dated by TCRdb to 2013 to 2016). Libraries came from 5' RACE. TCRdb names Illumina HiSeq 2500 as the instrument used. A second roughly 7 to 11 cycle PCR used a sample-barcoded 5' primer and a J-beta primer mix. The public sequencing data were trimmed at Q25 with fastp and processed into clonotypes with MiXCR by TCRdb, which kept only in-frame beta chains. When rows share a CDR3 protein, they turn into one entry using the most common DNA and genes. This sample holds 1.2 million to 1.5 million distinct CDR3 sequences; around 42% were observed only once. The ten most abundant clones make up roughly 7.9% of the sample. Sequenced material: blood. These receptors were collected from a woman between 18 and 30 years old in good health.

This clonotype occurred a few times. The chain couples TRBV9 to TRBJ2-5; 9 bases map to TRBD1. The V and J ends lost 0 bases and 4 bases, in that order; junction bases with no gene match: 1. This CDR3 is 14 amino acids long. Germline values: CDR1 SGDLS, CDR2 YYNGEE. CDR3 amino acids: CASSVDRGRETQYF. The CDR3 coding sequence is TGTGCCAGCAGCGTAGACAGGGGGCGAGAGACCCAGTACTTC.

The rearrangement joins TRBV7-9 to TRBJ2-7; 10 bases line up with TRBD2. Germline V lookup: CDR1 SEHNR, CDR2 FQNEAQ (reference sequence). V gave up 5 bases and J gave up 2 bases; unmatched junction bases: 12. CDR3 size: 17 residues. CDR3 sequence reads: CASSGTDSGRTPYEQYF. The CDR3 nucleotides read TGTGCCAGCAGCGGGACGGATAGCGGGAGGACCCCCTACGAGCAGTACTTC.

V and J are TRBV20-1 and TRBJ2-7; D perhaps matches TRBD1 (6 bases). Trimming took off 0 bases at V and 2 bases at J, with 17 bases between the two ends. CDR3 length: 16 amino acids. Germline-derived CDR1 and CDR2 are DFQATT and SNEGSKA (reference sequence). In DNA form, the CDR3 reads TGCAGTGCTAGAGACCCGGGACACCAATCGACCTACGAGCAGTACTTC. Translating gives CSARDPGHQSTYEQYF.

The rearrangement uses TRBV20-1 and TRBJ2-5; D ambiguous. CDR1 is DFQATT, CDR2 SNEGSKA, per germline (reference sequence). The CDR3 spans 13 residues. V lost 4 bases, J lost 5 bases, and 14 bases lay in between. The CDR3 DNA is TGCAGTGCTATGGCCACCATACGGGAGACCCAGTACTTC. Amino acid sequence: CSAMATIRETQYF.

This clonotype was detected only a few times. The chain is built from TRBV14 and TRBJ2-3; D not resolved. CDR1 SGHDN and CDR2 FVKESK come from the germline V gene. The V gene lost 7 bases and the J gene lost 2 bases, with 10 bases spanning the gap. This CDR3 region has 13 residues. The CDR3 DNA sequence: TGTGCCAGCACCCCTCGACCCACAGATACGCAGTATTTT. It yields the protein CASTPRPTDTQYF.

The CDR3 loop is CASSVDRVEGETQYF. The CDR3 DNA reads TGTGCCAGCAGTGTCGACAGGGTAGAAGGGGAGACCCAGTACTTC. V usage is TRBV6-2 or TRBV6-3 and J usage is TRBJ2-5, with 7 bases aligning to TRBD1. The CDR3 spans 15 residues. The trim removed 5 bases at V and 5 bases at J, leaving 11 bases unmatched. Per the germline V gene, CDR1 is MNHEY and CDR2 is SVGEGT.

V and J are TRBV15 and TRBJ1-2; D possibly corresponds to TRBD1 (6 bases). The germline V gene has CDR1 LNHNV and CDR2 YYDKDF (reference sequence). Trimming took off 0 bases at V and 9 bases at J, with 14 bases between the two ends. The CDR3 spans 14 residues. CDR3 DNA sequence: TGTGCCACCAGCAGAGATGACAGGCTGGAAAGCTACACCTTC. Protein: CATSRDDRLESYTF.

This clonotype appeared a single time. The DNA of the CDR3 is TGTGCCAGCAGTTCACATCCTAACTATGGCTACACCTTC. The encoded protein is CASSSHPNYGYTF. The rearrangement links TRBV6-5 to TRBJ1-2, with D hard to call. The CDR3 covers 13 residues. The germline V gene has CDR1 MNHEY and CDR2 SVGAGI. Deletions cut 4 bases from V and 0 bases from J, with 6 bases between.

With regard to this clonotype: Germline is not matched at one junction end, which may reflect a read error. This chain uses TRBV6-1 with TRBJ1-2; D not resolved. Germline values: CDR1 MNHNS, CDR2 SASEGT. The CDR3 contains 13 residues. CDR3 in amino acids: CASSEAENSGYTF. The CDR3 nucleotides read TGTGCCAGTAGTGAAGCGGAAAACTCTGGCTACACCTTC.

The rearrangement uses TRBV2 and TRBJ2-5; no reliable D call. Looked up from germline, CDR1 is SNHLY and CDR2 is FYNNEI. This CDR3 has 11 amino acids. Deletions cut 3 bases from V and 4 bases from J, with 3 bases between. CDR3 bases: TGTGCCAGCAGTGATTTAGAGACCCAGTACTTC. Protein sequence: CASSDLETQYF. The complete variable domain, with remaining parts taken from reference TRBV2 and TRBJ2-5, reads EPEVTQTPSHQVTQMGQEVILRCVPISNHLYFYWYRQILGQKVEFLVSFYNNEISEKSEIFDDQFSVERPDGSNFTLKIRSTKLEDSAMYFCASSDLETQYFGPGTRLLVL.

This sequence joins TRBV28 and TRBJ1-2, with TRBD1 as a possible D gene (5 bases). The V end was cut by 5 bases, the J end by 5 bases, with 9 bases between. Looked up from germline, CDR1 is MDHEN and CDR2 is SYDVKM. This CDR3 has 12 amino acids. CDR3 in amino acids: CASSLRAYGYTF. The CDR3 nucleotides are TGTGCCAGCAGTCTCAGGGCGTATGGCTACACCTTC.

This clonotype was seen more than once but under ten times. The chain's CDR3 is CSATGETYEQYF. CDR3 DNA sequence: TGCAGCGCAACAGGGGAAACCTACGAGCAGTACTTC. The chain uses TRBV29-1 and TRBJ2-5, with 7 bases aligning to TRBD1. The end of the DNA fits TRBJ2-7 better, so the J call may be wrong. Germline V lookup: CDR1 SQVTM, CDR2 ANQGSEA. The CDR3 runs 12 residues.

The chain has TRBV5-1 and TRBJ1-5; D might be TRBD1 (5 bases). With 4 bases removed from V and 5 bases from J, the gap between germline ends came to 10 bases. From germline, CDR1 is SGHRS and CDR2 YFSETQ. The CDR3 is 13 residues long. In DNA, the CDR3 is TGCGCCAGCAGCCACCGAGGGGATCAGCCCCAGCATTTT. The encoded protein is CASSHRGDQPQHF.

This rearrangement joins TRBV4-1 to TRBJ1-4, with 9 bases matching TRBD1. V lost 3 bases to trimming and J lost 8 bases; unmatched junction nucleotides: 13. The CDR3 spans 17 residues. CDR1 MGHRA and CDR2 YSYEKL come from the germline V gene. CDR3 in DNA: TGCGCCAGCAGCCAGGGACAGGGCGGTTTTACATACGAAAAACTGTTTTTT. Protein product: CASSQGQGGFTYEKLFF.

This clonotype has just a few counts. The V call is TRBV29-1, the J call TRBJ1-2, with 7 bases aligning to TRBD1. V was clipped by 7 bases and J by 1 base; unmatched bases: 6. Germline V gene data show CDR1 as SQVTM and CDR2 as ANQGSEA. The CDR3 runs 13 residues. The CDR3 protein is CSDGTEGNYGYTF. CDR3 DNA sequence: TGCAGCGACGGGACAGAGGGTAACTATGGCTACACCTTC.

This clonotype was counted only a few times. The J gene is TRBJ2-1, the V gene TRBV11-1; weak D call: TRBD1 (6 bases). Between the trimmed V and J ends, which lost 4 bases and 4 bases, there was a span of 26 bases. CDR1 and CDR2 (germline): SGHAT, FQDESV (reference sequence). The CDR3 has 19 residues. CDR3 bases: TGTGCCAGCAGCTCAGGACAGCCGACGGTGGGAGCCTTTTACAATGAGCAGTTCTTC. Its translation is CASSSGQPTVGAFYNEQFF.

The J gene is TRBJ2-7, the V gene TRBV2; no reliable D call. The CDR3 sequence is 15 residues long. V gave up 7 bases and J gave up 1 base, with 17 bases separating them. Per germline, CDR1 SNHLY and CDR2 FYNNEI. The CDR3 protein is CASIVTPTVSYEQYF. The CDR3 DNA reads TGTGCCAGCATCGTAACCCCGACGGTTTCCTACGAGCAGTACTTC.

This clonotype was recorded a few times. V is TRBV12-3 or TRBV12-4 and J is TRBJ2-5; D could derive from TRBD1 or TRBD2 (5 bases each). Trimming pared 5 bases from V and 4 bases from J, leaving 11 bases between. The CDR3 runs 13 residues. The CDR3 DNA sequence: TGTGCCAGCAGTGTAGGGGACGGAGAGACCCAGTACTTC. This gives the protein CASSVGDGETQYF.

The V gene is TRBV14, the J gene TRBJ2-5; unclear D gene. This CDR3 is built from 14 residues. CDR1 SGHDN and CDR2 FVKESK come from the germline V gene. The V and J ends lost 5 bases and 0 bases respectively, with 10 bases between them. The CDR3, as DNA: TGTGCCAGCAGCACGGTTTTGTACCAAGAGACCCAGTACTTC. This encodes CASSTVLYQETQYF.

This clonotype was detected only a few times. This chain links TRBV24-1 with TRBJ2-3, with TRBD1 matching over 8 bases. The CDR3 is made up of 16 amino acids. Germline V gene data show CDR1 as KGHDR and CDR2 as SFDVKD. V gave up 7 bases and J gave up 2 bases; unmatched junction bases: 10. Here the CDR3 DNA reads TGTGCCACCAGCCACCCGTTGGGACAGGACACAGATACGCAGTATTTT. The encoded protein is CATSHPLGQDTDTQYF.

The chain uses TRBV12-3 or TRBV12-4 and TRBJ2-2; 11 bases line up with TRBD2. The CDR3 covers 15 residues. The V segment lost 6 bases and the J segment 6 bases; nucleotides outside the gene matches: 6. The CDR3 reads CASRHSGGASGELFF. CDR3 in DNA: TGTGCCAGCAGACATAGCGGGGGGGCCTCCGGGGAGCTGTTTTTT.

The CDR3 nucleotides are TGTGCCACCAGTGGTAGGGGAACGACAGATACGCAGTATTTT. It codes for CATSGRGTTDTQYF. This chain joins TRBV24-1 and TRBJ2-3; perhaps TRBD1 as D (5 bases). This CDR3 has 14 amino acids. Trimming stripped 5 bases from V and 3 bases from J, with 11 bases between. In germline, CDR1 is KGHDR, CDR2 SFDVKD.

This sequence joins TRBV27 and TRBJ1-2, with D possibly TRBD1 on 6 matching bases. CDR1 and CDR2 from the germline V gene are MNHEY and SMNVEV (reference sequence). With 8 bases removed from V and 7 bases from J, the gap between germline ends came to 14 bases. The length of the CDR3 is 12 residues. CDR3 in amino acids: CASGPGVPGYTF. For the CDR3, the DNA is TGTGCCAGCGGGCCAGGGGTGCCTGGCTACACCTTC.

The CDR3: CASSQEELAGEVPTQYF. The CDR3 DNA sequence: TGTGCCAGCAGCCAAGAAGAACTAGCGGGAGAGGTACCTACGCAGTATTTT. This chain connects TRBV4-2 to TRBJ2-3; 11 bases match TRBD2. The CDR3 extends over 17 amino acids. Per germline, CDR1 LGHNA and CDR2 YNFKEQ. V lost 0 bases and J lost 8; bases outside the gene matches: 10.

Note on this clonotype: Germline and junction disagree at one end, which may indicate a read error. The rearrangement uses TRBV13 and TRBJ2-6; 8 bases align to TRBD1. CDR1 PRHDT and CDR2 FYEKMQ come from the germline V gene (reference sequence). The CDR3 consists of 19 residues. The CDR3 DNA sequence: TGTGCCAACAGCCCCCGGGACAGGCTAGTAAGGGCTGGGGCCAACGTCCTGACTTTC. Protein: CANSPRDRLVRAGANVLTF. Filled out from reference TRBV13 and TRBJ2-6, the complete variable domain reads AAGVIQSPRHLIKEKRETATLKCYPIPRHDTVYWYQQGPGQDPQFLISFYEKMQSDKGSIPDRFSAQQFSDYHSELNMSSLELGDSALYFCANSPRDRLVRAGANVLTFGAGSRLTVL.